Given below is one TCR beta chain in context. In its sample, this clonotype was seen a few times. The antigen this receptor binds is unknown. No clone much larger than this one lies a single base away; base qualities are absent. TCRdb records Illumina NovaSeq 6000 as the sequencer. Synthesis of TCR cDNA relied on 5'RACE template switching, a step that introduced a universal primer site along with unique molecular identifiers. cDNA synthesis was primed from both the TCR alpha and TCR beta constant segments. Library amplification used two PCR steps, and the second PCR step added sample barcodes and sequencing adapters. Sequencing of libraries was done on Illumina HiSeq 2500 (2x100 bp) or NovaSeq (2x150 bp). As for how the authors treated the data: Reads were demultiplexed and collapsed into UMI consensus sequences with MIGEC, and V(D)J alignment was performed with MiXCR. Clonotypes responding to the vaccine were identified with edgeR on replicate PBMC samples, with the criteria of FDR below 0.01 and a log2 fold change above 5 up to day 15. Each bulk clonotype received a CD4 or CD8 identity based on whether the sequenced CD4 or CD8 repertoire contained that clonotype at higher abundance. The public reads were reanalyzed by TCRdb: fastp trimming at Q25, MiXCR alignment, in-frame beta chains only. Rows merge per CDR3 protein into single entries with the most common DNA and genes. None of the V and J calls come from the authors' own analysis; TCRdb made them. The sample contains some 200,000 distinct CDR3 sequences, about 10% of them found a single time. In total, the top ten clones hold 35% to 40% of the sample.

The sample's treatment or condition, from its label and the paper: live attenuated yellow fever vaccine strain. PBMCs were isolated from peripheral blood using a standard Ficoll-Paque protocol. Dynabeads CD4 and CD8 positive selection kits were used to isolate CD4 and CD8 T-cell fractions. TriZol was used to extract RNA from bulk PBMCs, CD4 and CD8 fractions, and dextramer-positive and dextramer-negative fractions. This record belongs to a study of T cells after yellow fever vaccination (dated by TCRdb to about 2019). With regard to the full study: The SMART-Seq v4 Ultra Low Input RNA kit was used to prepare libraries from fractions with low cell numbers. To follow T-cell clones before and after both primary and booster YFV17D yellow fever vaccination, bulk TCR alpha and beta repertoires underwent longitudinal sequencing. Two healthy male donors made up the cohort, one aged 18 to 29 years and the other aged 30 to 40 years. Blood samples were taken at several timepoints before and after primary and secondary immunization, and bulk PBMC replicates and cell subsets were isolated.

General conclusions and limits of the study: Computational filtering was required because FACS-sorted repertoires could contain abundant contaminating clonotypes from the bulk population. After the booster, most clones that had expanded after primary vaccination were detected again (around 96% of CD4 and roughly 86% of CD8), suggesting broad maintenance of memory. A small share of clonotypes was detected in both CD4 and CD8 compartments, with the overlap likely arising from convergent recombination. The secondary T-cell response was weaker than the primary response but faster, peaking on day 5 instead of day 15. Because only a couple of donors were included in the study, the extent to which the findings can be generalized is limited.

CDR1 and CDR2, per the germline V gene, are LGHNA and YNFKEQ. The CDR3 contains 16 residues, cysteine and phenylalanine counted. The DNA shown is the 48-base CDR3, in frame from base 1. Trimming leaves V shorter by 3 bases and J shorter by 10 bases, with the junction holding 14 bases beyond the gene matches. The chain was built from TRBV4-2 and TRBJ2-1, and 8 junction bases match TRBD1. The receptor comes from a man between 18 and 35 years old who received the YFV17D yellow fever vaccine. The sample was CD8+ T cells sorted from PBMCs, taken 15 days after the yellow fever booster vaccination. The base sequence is TGTGCCAGCAGCCAGAATCGCGGGACAGGCAGTCAGGAGCAGTTCTTC. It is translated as CASSQNRGTGSQEQFF.